The subject of this entry is one T cell receptor (beta chain). The antigen is undetermined. The sample originates from a study of beta chain features in type 1 diabetes. Broader study findings: There were fewer insertions and more deletions at the VDJ junctions of type 1 diabetes patients. The study found moderately but significantly shorter TCRB CDR3s in all four CD4+ subsets of Type 1 diabetes patients. It was possible that PCR favored shorter templates, equally so in patients and controls.

V was cut by 4 bases and J by 0 bases, with 8 bases left in between. CDR1 is SGHNT, CDR2 YYREEE, per germline (reference sequence). The CDR3 has 15 amino acids. Investigators reverse transcribed all isolated RNA, so they sequenced expressed TCRB transcripts. Deep immunoSEQ sequencing covered naive, central memory and regulatory T cell samples. TCRdb's table, derived via immunoSEQ multiplex PCR, lists solely in-frame clones and lacks some. The sample lists under 350,000 clones, roughly 25% seen once, with 0.012% in the top ten. Sorting based on CD45RO/CCR7/CD25/CD127/CD95/CD27 separated CD4+ naive, central memory, regulatory and stem cell-like memory cells.

The genes are TRBV5-4 and TRBJ2-6; D call uncertain. The TCR comes from a woman aged 30 to 39 with type 1 diabetes. The specimen sequenced was naive CD4+ T cells from blood. The CDR3 coding sequence is TGTGCCAGCAGCCCGCTAAGCTCTGGGGCCAACGTCCTGACTTTC. Translated, it gives CASSPLSSGANVLTF.